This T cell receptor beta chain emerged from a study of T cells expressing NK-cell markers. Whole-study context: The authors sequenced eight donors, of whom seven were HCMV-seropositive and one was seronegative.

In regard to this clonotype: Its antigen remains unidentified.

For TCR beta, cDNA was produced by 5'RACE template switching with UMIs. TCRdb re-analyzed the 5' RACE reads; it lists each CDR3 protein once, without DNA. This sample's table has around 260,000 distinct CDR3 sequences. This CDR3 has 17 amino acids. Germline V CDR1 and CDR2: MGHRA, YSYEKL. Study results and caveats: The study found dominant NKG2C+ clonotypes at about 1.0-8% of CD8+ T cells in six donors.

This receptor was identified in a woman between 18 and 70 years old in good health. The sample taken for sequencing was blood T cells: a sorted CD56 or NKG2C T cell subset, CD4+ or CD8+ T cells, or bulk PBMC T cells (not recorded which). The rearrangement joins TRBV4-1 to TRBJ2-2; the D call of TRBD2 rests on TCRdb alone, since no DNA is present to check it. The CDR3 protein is CASSLLRTSGNTGELFF.